This T cell receptor beta chain was sequenced during a study of CD8 T cells in Susac syndrome. Trimming removed 7 bases from V and 0 bases from J, with 11 bases in between. Per the germline V gene, CDR1 is SGHAT and CDR2 is FQNNGV. The length of the CDR3 is 14 residues. Random hexamers were used to reverse transcribe an amount of roughly 0.45 to 1 ug RNA. Amplification of TCR beta CDR3 used immunoSEQ multiplex PCR across 54 Vbeta and 13 Jbeta. A single record per CDR3 protein comes from TCRdb applying MiXCR to the immunoSEQ multiplex PCR reads. The sample contains under 200,000 distinct CDR3 sequences, about 95% of which appear only once. Peripheral blood CD8+ and CD4+ T cells were profiled by TCR beta sequencing. TEMRA cells were FACS-enriched, unlike CD8+ and CD4+ T cells, which were negatively isolated.

The TCR comes from a human donor with multiple sclerosis. Sequencing was performed on CD8+ T cells from PBMCs. The J gene is TRBJ2-3, the V gene TRBV11-2; D unclear. The CDR3: CASIGGSSTDTQYF. The DNA of the CDR3 is TGTGCCAGCATTGGCGGATCTAGCACAGATACGCAGTATTTT.